A single sample gave rise to the 29 T cell receptor beta chains below, sequenced in a study of cytomegalovirus exposure and HLA in healthy donors (TCRdb year 2017). The library was built by means of the immunoSEQ multiplex PCR assay. Entries here come from immuneACCESS through TCRdb and include only in-frame sequences with V and J called. Some clones fail to appear in such tables; in the studies checked, an unresolved V gene covers under half of the shortfall, and the cause of the remainder is unknown. Here the sample has approximately 160,000 clones; 86% occur a single time. 4.5% to 7% of the sample is taken by the ten largest. Sequencing was carried out using PBMCs. Receptor source: a woman in her twenties or thirties in good health and CMV-seronegative.

The genes are TRBV7-3 and TRBJ1-1; D is unresolved. The CDR3 runs to 13 residues. The ends were cut back, 1 base at V and 1 base at J, with 4 bases in the middle. Germline lookup yields CDR1 SGHTA and CDR2 FQGTGA. The CDR3 DNA reads TGTGCCAGCAGCTTAATGGGGAACACTGAAGCTTTCTTT. Protein: CASSLMGNTEAFF.

This rearrangement joins TRBV7-8 to TRBJ2-1; the match to TRBD2 covers 7 bases. This CDR3 has 16 residues. Germline CDR1 reads SGHVS; CDR2 reads FQNEAQ. V lost 4 bases to trimming and J lost 2 bases; unmatched junction nucleotides: 8. CDR3 DNA sequence: TGTGCCAGCAGCTCCGGAGGTCTAGCGGCCTACAATGAGCAGTTCTTC. Residues: CASSSGGLAAYNEQFF.

V gene TRBV20-1 combines with J gene TRBJ2-7; D remains unclear. Germline lookup yields CDR1 DFQATT and CDR2 SNEGSKA (reference sequence). The CDR3 loop spans 11 amino acids. V dropped 4 bases and J dropped 4 bases, with 8 bases sitting between them. The CDR3, as DNA: TGCAGTGCTACCCTCCAGTACGAGCAGTACTTC. Its protein is CSATLQYEQYF.

In nucleotides, the CDR3 is TGCAGCGTTGAAGGAGGAGACACTGAAGCTTTCTTT. This codes for CSVEGGDTEAFF. This rearrangement joins TRBV29-1 to TRBJ1-1; the D is unclear. V was trimmed by 1 base and J by 3 bases, leaving 6 bases between them. Germline V gene lookup returns CDR1 SQVTM and CDR2 ANQGSEA. The CDR3 covers 12 residues.

The chain links TRBV19 to TRBJ2-7, with 7 bases identical to TRBD1. V shed 4 bases and J 4 bases; nucleotides not matched to a gene: 4. This CDR3 has 13 residues. CDR1 LNHDA and CDR2 SQIVND come from the germline V gene (reference sequence). In nucleotides, the CDR3 is TGTGCCAGTAGTAGACCAGGGGGATACGAGCAGTACTTC. As protein: CASSRPGGYEQYF.

The gene calls are TRBV4-2 and TRBJ1-2, with no clear D. The germline V gene has CDR1 LGHNA and CDR2 YNFKEQ. The CDR3 length is 16 residues. V lost 0 bases, J lost 8 bases, and 19 bases lay in between. CDR3 coding DNA: TGTGCCAGCAGCCAAGATTTTGGTGAAGGGCGAGAGGGCTACACCTTC. This sequence encodes CASSQDFGEGREGYTF.

Only one count was recorded for this clone. This sequence joins TRBV27 and TRBJ2-3; no clear D gene. The CDR3 runs to 14 residues. Germline CDR1 reads MNHEY; CDR2 reads SMNVEV (reference sequence). V lost 6 bases, J lost 0 bases, and 10 bases lay in between. CDR3 region: CASSSHFSTDTQYF. The CDR3 bases are TGTGCCAGCAGCTCACATTTTAGCACAGATACGCAGTATTTT.

The chain carries TRBV5-6 and TRBJ2-7; 7 positions match TRBD1. The germline gives CDR1 SGHDT, CDR2 YYEEEE. The ends lost 4 bases at V and 3 bases at J; junction bases unmatched: 10. The CDR3 covers 15 residues. This CDR3 reads CASSGTGTVLYEQYF. CDR3 sequence (DNA): TGTGCCAGCAGCGGCACCGGGACAGTGCTCTACGAGCAGTACTTC.

This clone was seen more than once but under ten times. V and J are TRBV7-8 and TRBJ1-6; D is perhaps TRBD1 (5 bases). CDR1 is SGHVS, CDR2 FQNEAQ, per germline. The V gene lost 6 bases and the J gene lost 10 bases, with 16 bases spanning the gap. The CDR3 consists of 14 residues. CDR3 protein: CASRQFPKGSPLHF. In DNA, the CDR3 is TGTGCCAGCAGACAGTTCCCAAAGGGGTCACCCCTCCACTTT. The full variable domain, in which reference TRBV7-8 and TRBJ1-6 provide the parts outside the CDR3, is GAGVSQSPRYKVAKRGQDVALRCDPISGHVSLFWYQQALGQGPEFLTYFQNEAQLDKSGLPSDRFFAERPEGSVSTLKIQRTQQEDSAVYLCASRQFPKGSPLHFGNGTRLTVT.

The chain joins TRBV13 to TRBJ2-7; D may be TRBD2 (6 bases). CDR3 length: 15 amino acids. The V gene's germline CDR1 is PRHDT and CDR2 FYEKMQ (reference sequence). The V gene lost 5 bases and the J gene lost 4 bases, with 18 bases spanning the gap. The CDR3 DNA follows: TGTGCCAGCAGCCCTCCTGGGAGGAGTTTATACGAGCAGTACTTC. Its protein product is CASSPPGRSLYEQYF.

This clone was counted a few times. The chain employs TRBV6-1 and TRBJ2-7; TRBD2 matches 10 bases. V shed 1 base, J shed 0 bases, and the junction held 0 bases outside the gene matches. The CDR3 is made up of 15 amino acids. CDR1 and CDR2 (germline): MNHNS, SASEGT. The CDR3: CASSEGTSGSYEQYF. For the CDR3, the DNA is TGTGCCAGCAGTGAAGGGACTAGCGGCTCCTACGAGCAGTACTTC.

The chain has TRBV5-4 and TRBJ2-5, with a weak D call TRBD2 (6 bases). CDR1 and CDR2 (germline): SGHNT, YYREEE (reference sequence). This CDR3 contains 16 residues. Trimming removed 4 bases from V and 1 base from J, with 17 bases in between. The DNA for the CDR3 is TGTGCCAGCAGCCCGGGAACCGGGAGACCCCAAGAGACCCAGTACTTC. This translates into CASSPGTGRPQETQYF.

V and J are TRBV6-5 and TRBJ1-2; no reliable D call. Germline V gives CDR1 MNHEY, CDR2 SVGAGI. Trimming removed 6 bases from V and 3 bases from J, with 14 bases in between. The CDR3 consists of 14 residues. DNA for the CDR3: TGTGCCAGCAGATCCGCCACCGCTTACTATGGCTACACCTTC. Protein: CASRSATAYYGYTF.

This clone came up a few times. The chain couples TRBV5-6 to TRBJ1-5; D unresolved. Trimming took off 1 base at V and 1 base at J, with 3 bases between the two ends. CDR1 SGHDT and CDR2 YYEEEE come from the germline V gene. This CDR3 is built from 13 residues. The CDR3, as DNA: TGTGCCAGCAGCTTGCAGAGCAATCAGCCCCAGCATTTT. It is translated as CASSLQSNQPQHF.

The chain combines TRBV4-2 with TRBJ2-1, with 7 bases that match TRBD2. CDR1 LGHNA and CDR2 YNFKEQ come from the germline V gene. V shed 4 bases, J shed 4 bases, and the junction held 16 bases outside the gene matches. The CDR3 runs 18 residues. The CDR3 spells CASSPNTETSRTYNEQFF. CDR3 coding DNA: TGTGCCAGCAGCCCAAACACCGAGACTAGCCGGACTTACAATGAGCAGTTCTTC.

This chain joins TRBV4-1 and TRBJ1-1; the D is unclear. This CDR3 comprises 15 residues. Germline lookup yields CDR1 MGHRA and CDR2 YSYEKL. Trimming removed 5 bases at V and 1 base at J, with 14 bases between. The CDR3 region is CASSGRREANTEAFF. CDR3 DNA: TGCGCCAGCAGCGGACGACGCGAGGCGAACACTGAAGCTTTCTTT.

The V and J genes are TRBV4-3 and TRBJ2-7; 9 bases fit TRBD1. This CDR3 is 16 amino acids long. The junction had 9 bases not matched to a gene; V was cut back by 1 base and J by 5 bases. The V gene's germline CDR1 is LGHNA and CDR2 YSLEER. The CDR3 bases are TGCGCCAGCAGCCAAGCAGTGGGACAGGGAGGCCACGAGCAGTACTTC. Protein sequence: CASSQAVGQGGHEQYF.

The genes are TRBV7-8 and TRBJ2-1; 7 nucleotides agree with TRBD1. The germline V gene has CDR1 SGHVS and CDR2 FQNEAQ. V gave up 4 bases and J gave up 0 bases; unmatched junction bases: 3. This CDR3 comprises 15 residues. In DNA, the CDR3 is TGTGCCAGCAGCTCAGACAGGGCCTCCTACAATGAGCAGTTCTTC. Translating gives CASSSDRASYNEQFF.

The CDR3 DNA reads as TGTGCCAGCAGCTTAGTGGGGAGTGAGCAGTTCTTC. It codes for CASSLVGSEQFF. This chain joins TRBV11-2 and TRBJ2-1, with D perhaps TRBD2 (5 bases). CDR1 and CDR2 (germline): SGHAT, FQNNGV. Trimming cost V 1 base and J 9 bases, with 7 bases left between them. This CDR3 is 12 amino acids long.

The rearrangement uses TRBV5-6 and TRBJ1-6; perhaps TRBD1 as D (5 bases). This CDR3 contains 15 residues. Germline V lookup: CDR1 SGHDT, CDR2 YYEEEE. V lost 7 bases and J lost 6, with 17 bases in between. Here the CDR3 DNA reads TGTGCCAGCCAGGACGTAGGGGCCGGTAATTCACCCCTCCACTTT. Translating it yields CASQDVGAGNSPLHF.

The rearrangement joins TRBV5-6 to TRBJ2-7; D is possibly TRBD2 (5 bases). The CDR3 contains 14 residues. Germline V gives CDR1 SGHDT, CDR2 YYEEEE. Trimming left V 0 bases short and J 0 bases short, with 7 bases between. The DNA of the CDR3 is TGTGCCAGCAGCTTGGCGGGGAGCTCCTACGAGCAGTACTTC. Translated: CASSLAGSSYEQYF.

The chain links TRBV6-1 to TRBJ2-7; 10 positions agree with TRBD1. The CDR3 has 14 residues. The junction had 6 bases not matched to a gene; V was cut back by 8 bases and J by 2 bases. CDR1 MNHNS and CDR2 SASEGT come from the germline V gene. In DNA, the CDR3 is TGTGCCAGCTGGGACAGGGGATCGGCCTACGAGCAGTACTTC. It codes for CASWDRGSAYEQYF.

The chain joins TRBV7-7 to TRBJ1-1, with 7 bases lining up with TRBD1. This CDR3 spans 14 amino acids. The J segment lost 3 bases and the V segment lost 5 bases, leaving 6 bases of the junction unmatched. Germline lookup yields CDR1 SSHAT and CDR2 FNYEAQ (reference sequence). DNA of the CDR3: TGTGCCAGCAGCCCGTATGACAGGGACACTGAAGCTTTCTTT. This codes for CASSPYDRDTEAFF. Combining the CDR3 with reference TRBV7-7 and TRBJ1-1 gives the whole variable domain GAGVSQSPRYKVTKRGQDVTLRCDPISSHATLYWYQQALGQGPEFLTYFNYEAQPDKSGLPSDRFSAERPEGSISTLTIQRTEQRDSAMYRCASSPYDRDTEAFFGQGTRLTVV.

The chain joins TRBV6-1 to TRBJ2-3; 13 bases are a match to TRBD2. Germline CDR1 MNHNS, CDR2 SASEGT. Losses at the gene ends were 4 bases for V and 6 bases for J; bases not matched to a gene: 10. This CDR3 has 17 amino acids. The CDR3 loop is CASSGDITSGRADTQYF. The CDR3 bases are TGTGCCAGCAGTGGGGATATAACTAGCGGGAGGGCTGATACGCAGTATTTT.

The chain recombines TRBV2 with TRBJ1-3; 10 bases are shared with TRBD1. The germline CDR1 and CDR2 sequences are SNHLY and FYNNEI. Losses at the gene ends were 5 bases for V and 4 bases for J; bases not matched to a gene: 2. The CDR3 covers 14 residues. The CDR3 sequence is CASSRDRGGNTIYF. CDR3 DNA sequence: TGTGCCAGCAGTCGGGACAGGGGAGGAAACACCATATATTTT.

The chain has TRBV6-1 and TRBJ1-5; D not resolved. Germline assignment: CDR1 MNHNS and CDR2 SASEGT. Trimming left V 3 bases short and J 4 bases short, with 13 bases between. This CDR3 has 15 residues. The CDR3 loop reads CASSELSVINQPQHF. DNA of the CDR3: TGTGCCAGCAGTGAGCTCTCGGTGATTAATCAGCCCCAGCATTTT.

This clone showed up just once. This sequence joins TRBV2 and TRBJ1-4; D may be TRBD1 (5 bases). The length of the CDR3 is 16 residues. With 3 bases removed from V and 7 bases from J, the gap between germline ends came to 18 bases. Looked up from germline, CDR1 is SNHLY and CDR2 is FYNNEI. The CDR3 region is CASSEVARPRGEKLFF. CDR3 sequence (DNA): TGTGCCAGCAGTGAGGTCGCCAGGCCAAGGGGTGAAAAACTGTTTTTT.

The V and J genes are TRBV5-8 and TRBJ2-2, with 10 bases lining up with TRBD2. The CDR3 totals 15 residues. With 8 bases clipped from V and 5 bases from J, the junction kept 9 bases outside the gene matches. The V gene's germline CDR1 is SGHTS and CDR2 YDEGEE. In DNA, the CDR3 is TGTGCCAGAAAGCGGGGGGGCCTCGAGACCGGGGAGCTGTTTTTT. Protein product: CARKRGGLETGELFF.

V usage is TRBV29-1 and J usage is TRBJ2-6; a possible D gene is TRBD1 (6 bases). The CDR3 spans 14 residues. The V end was cut by 7 bases, the J end by 0 bases, with 10 bases between. Germline V gene lookup returns CDR1 SQVTM and CDR2 ANQGSEA. This chain's CDR3 is CSATGSSGANVLTF. The CDR3 region has the DNA TGCAGCGCCACAGGGTCCTCTGGGGCCAACGTCCTGACTTTC.